The present T cell receptor beta chain was sequenced within a study of graft-versus-host responses after intestinal transplantation. At the level of the study: Anti-thymocyte globulin induction was given to all recipients, followed by tacrolimus and steroids for roughly 3 years.

The method was immunoSEQ multiplex PCR; TCRdb's version includes in-frame clones alone and lacks a portion of them. The sample lists about 19,000 clones, about a third seen once, with 2% to 2.5% in the top ten. Germline lookup yields CDR1 SGHDN and CDR2 FVKESK. CDR3 size: 12 residues. V was pared by 1 base and J by 9 bases, with 8 bases between. Sequences were derived from alloreactive CD4+ T cells from a mixed lymphocyte reaction culture, sampled before transplantation. The sample's subset: CFSE-low proliferating T cells sorted from approximately 6-day pre-transplant mixed lymphocyte reaction (GvH or HvG direction). This clonotype originated in a human patient who was an organ donor for intestinal transplantation. The chain has TRBV14 and TRBJ2-3, with D maybe TRBD2 (6 bases). CDR3 sequence (DNA): TGTGCCAGCAGCCAAGCGGCGGGAACGCAGTATTTT. Translation: CASSQAAGTQYF.